The 26 T cell receptor beta chains in this list originate from one sample, sequenced in a study of T-cell reconstitution after alpha-beta-depleted transplantation in children. Preparing the TCRbeta library involved the use of unique molecular identifiers. TCRdb re-analysed the PCR reads in MiXCR, keeping a single row per CDR3 protein. The sample consists of under 7,000 distinct CDR3 sequences, about 14% of them appearing once. The specimen was PBMCs, collected before TCRalphabeta/CD19-depleted stem cell transplant. Receptor source: a boy between 5 and 17 years old with acute lymphoblastic leukemia, due to receive a stem cell transplant.

This clonotype rates as medium-sized. An end of the junction does not agree with germline; a read error may underlie this. The chain employs TRBV5-1 and TRBJ1-1; D may be TRBD1 (5 bases). The CDR3 is 14 amino acids. Germline loops: CDR1 SGHRS, CDR2 YFSETQ. CDR3 amino acids: CASSPGFINTEAFF. The CDR3 coding sequence is TGTGCCAGCAGCCCAGGGTTTATCAACACTGAAGCTTTCTTT. The complete variable domain, with remaining parts taken from reference TRBV5-1 and TRBJ1-1, reads KAGVTQTPRYLIKTRGQQVTLSCSPISGHRSVSWYQQTPGQGLQFLFEYFSETQRNKGNFPGRFSGRQFSNSRSEMNVSTLELGDSALYLCASSPGFINTEAFFGQGTRLTVV.

This clonotype was counted many times. The rearrangement joins TRBV18 to TRBJ2-7; D is undetermined. The CDR3 contains 12 residues. The V gene lost 1 base and the J gene lost 4 bases, with 5 bases spanning the gap. In germline, CDR1 is KGHSH, CDR2 LQKENI. The CDR3 spells CASSPHSYEQYF. The DNA for the CDR3 is TGTGCCAGCTCACCACACTCATACGAGCAGTACTTC.

This clonotype qualifies as medium-sized. The chain links TRBV5-1 to TRBJ2-1, with 8 nucleotides matching TRBD1. The CDR3 runs 17 residues. Germline loops: CDR1 SGHRS, CDR2 YFSETQ. V trimming: 0 bases; J trimming: 4 bases; junction bases outside the gene matches: 9. CDR3 sequence: CASSLVPGTGQYNEQFF. The CDR3 DNA sequence: TGCGCCAGCAGCTTGGTTCCCGGGACAGGCCAATACAATGAGCAGTTCTTC.

By share of the sample, this clonotype is medium-sized (0.01 to 0.1%). The gene calls are TRBV20-1 and TRBJ2-3; 13 nucleotides line up with TRBD2. In germline, CDR1 is DFQATT, CDR2 SNEGSKA (reference sequence). The CDR3 loop spans 16 amino acids. Losses at the gene ends were 7 bases for V and 2 bases for J; bases not matched to a gene: 9. Here the CDR3 DNA reads TGCAGTGGCGAACACGGACTAGCGGGGGACACAGATACGCAGTATTTT. It specifies CSGEHGLAGDTDTQYF.

This clonotype was seen ten or more times. The chain has TRBV6-4 and TRBJ1-2; maybe TRBD1 (6 bases). Per germline, CDR1 MRHNA and CDR2 SNTAGT. The length of the CDR3 is 13 residues. Trimming removed 5 bases from V and 3 bases from J, with 10 bases in between. The CDR3 DNA reads as TGTGCCAGCAGTACCTCAGGGGACTATGGCTACACCTTC. This codes for CASSTSGDYGYTF.

V and J are TRBV2 and TRBJ2-5; 13 bases map to TRBD2. Germline V CDR1 and CDR2: SNHLY, FYNNEI. This CDR3 has 14 residues. Trimming took 10 bases from V and 3 from J; bases not matched to a gene: 5. CDR3 sequence (DNA): TGTGCCACTTCAGGACTAGCGGGAGAAGAGACCCAGTACTTC. Amino acid sequence: CATSGLAGEETQYF.

This clonotype is classed as medium-sized. The chain has TRBV20-1 and TRBJ2-5; D tentatively fits TRBD1 or TRBD2 (5 bases each). The ends were cut back, 6 bases at V and 5 bases at J, with 22 bases in the middle. CDR1 and CDR2 from the germline V gene are DFQATT and SNEGSKA (reference sequence). The CDR3 sequence is 15 residues long. The CDR3 bases are TGCAGTGCCTCAACTCCGGGACGAGACGTCGAGACCCAGTACTTC. It translates to CSASTPGRDVETQYF.

This clonotype is medium-sized (0.01 to 0.1%). The rearrangement links TRBV18 to TRBJ2-2; TRBD2 matches 10 bases. J gave up 5 bases and V 2 bases, and 2 bases lay outside the gene matches. Germline CDR1 KGHSH, CDR2 LQKENI. This CDR3 has 15 residues. CDR3: CASSPSSGSTGELFF. The CDR3 region has the DNA TGTGCCAGCTCACCATCTAGCGGGAGTACCGGGGAGCTGTTTTTT.

In its sample, this clonotype was seen many times. The CDR3 reads CASSPLGSSGANVLTF. DNA of the CDR3: TGTGCCAGCAGCCCGCTCGGGTCCTCTGGGGCCAACGTCCTGACTTTC. The chain is built from TRBV7-8 and TRBJ2-6; D gene ambiguous. Deletions cut 5 bases from V and 0 bases from J, with 11 bases between. The CDR3 runs to 16 residues. The germline V gene encodes CDR1 SGHVS and CDR2 FQNEAQ.

This clonotype has at least ten counts. V gene TRBV4-1 combines with J gene TRBJ1-6; a weak D match, TRBD1 (5 bases). The V gene's germline CDR1 is MGHRA and CDR2 YSYEKL. V was trimmed by 1 base and J by 7 bases, leaving 11 bases between them. CDR3 length equals 15 residues. CDR3: CASSQGGASNSPLHF. The CDR3 DNA is TGCGCCAGCAGCCAAGGCGGGGCAAGCAATTCACCCCTCCACTTT.

By sample fraction, this clonotype is medium-sized. The chain recombines TRBV5-1 with TRBJ2-5; no reliable D call. The CDR3 has 14 amino acids. The V end was cut by 0 bases, the J end by 5 bases, with 11 bases between. CDR1 and CDR2 (germline): SGHRS, YFSETQ. CDR3 loop: CASSLVVGLETQYF. CDR3 DNA sequence: TGCGCCAGCAGCTTGGTAGTGGGATTGGAGACCCAGTACTTC.

This clonotype is medium-sized. The gene calls are TRBV20-1 and TRBJ2-1; TRBD2 agrees at 9 bases. In germline, CDR1 is DFQATT, CDR2 SNEGSKA (reference sequence). This CDR3 is built from 15 residues. J gave up 4 bases and V 6 bases, and 10 bases lay outside the gene matches. CDR3 protein: CSAKGTLAGYNEQFF. The CDR3 DNA sequence: TGCAGTGCAAAGGGAACACTAGCGGGTTACAATGAGCAGTTCTTC.

This clonotype came up many times. This chain connects TRBV18 to TRBJ2-7; a weak D match, TRBD1 (6 bases). The V and J ends lost 3 bases and 5 bases respectively, with 17 bases between them. The CDR3 runs to 15 residues. The germline CDR1 and CDR2 sequences are KGHSH and LQKENI. The CDR3 DNA is TGTGCCAGCTCACCCCAACCAGGGGTGCGTCACGAGCAGTACTTC. It yields the protein CASSPQPGVRHEQYF.

By its share, this clonotype is medium-sized. The gene calls are TRBV24-1 and TRBJ2-5; TRBD2 agrees at 9 bases. The germline V gene encodes CDR1 KGHDR and CDR2 SFDVKD. This CDR3 is built from 13 residues. Trimming removed 6 bases from V and 5 bases from J; junction bases left unmatched: 3. CDR3 in amino acids: CATSLTSGETQYF. CDR3 bases: TGTGCCACCAGTCTAACTAGCGGGGAGACCCAGTACTTC.

This clonotype is termed medium-sized. This chain uses TRBV12-3 or TRBV12-4 with TRBJ2-2; TRBD1 matches at 9 bases. This CDR3 spans 15 amino acids. Trimming removed 2 bases from V and 6 bases from J; junction bases left unmatched: 4. Written as DNA, the CDR3 is TGTGCCAGCAGTTTAACGGGACAGGGACCCGGGGAGCTGTTTTTT. Protein: CASSLTGQGPGELFF.

This clonotype counts as medium-sized. CDR3 nucleotides: TGTGCCAGCAGAGAAAAGGGCCGGTACCAAGAGACCCAGTACTTC. Its protein is CASREKGRYQETQYF. This chain connects TRBV7-2 to TRBJ2-5; D not resolved. Germline loops: CDR1 SGHTA, CDR2 FQGNSA. The CDR3 totals 15 residues. The germline V and J ends were trimmed by 6 bases and 0 bases, with 14 bases remaining between them.

This clonotype is medium-sized by share. This rearrangement joins TRBV20-1 to TRBJ1-6; TRBD1 matches 10 bases. Unmatched junction bases numbered 5, after V lost 7 bases and J lost 8 bases. The germline gives CDR1 DFQATT, CDR2 SNEGSKA (reference sequence). This CDR3 comprises 13 residues. The CDR3 DNA follows: TGCAGTGTAGGGGACAGGGGTTATTCACCCCTCCACTTT. It translates to CSVGDRGYSPLHF.

The CDR3 loop is CASSLGGDSYNEQFF. DNA for the CDR3: TGCGCCAGCAGCTTGGGGGGAGACTCCTACAATGAGCAGTTCTTC. This sequence joins TRBV5-1 and TRBJ2-1, with D possibly matching TRBD2 (5 bases). Germline V gene lookup returns CDR1 SGHRS and CDR2 YFSETQ. This CDR3 is 15 amino acids long. Trimming removed 0 bases at V and 0 bases at J, with 7 bases between.

Within the sample, this clonotype is medium-sized (0.01 to 0.1%). The chain carries TRBV6-6 and TRBJ1-2; D remains unclear. The V and J ends lost 2 bases and 4 bases respectively, with 8 bases between them. The CDR3 totals 13 residues. CDR1 and CDR2 from the germline V gene are MNHNY and SVGAGI (reference sequence). CDR3 sequence: CASSYATAYGYTF. The CDR3 coding sequence is TGTGCCAGCAGTTACGCGACCGCCTATGGCTACACCTTC.

This clonotype was recorded at least ten times. This rearrangement joins TRBV7-2 to TRBJ2-1; 9 nucleotides align to TRBD2. This CDR3 has 16 amino acids. The germline V gene has CDR1 SGHTA and CDR2 FQGNSA. Losses at the gene ends were 0 bases for V and 9 bases for J; bases not matched to a gene: 9. CDR3 coding DNA: TGTGCCAGCAGCTTAGCGCGGGCGGGGGGGCTGGGTGAGCAGTTCTTC. It encodes CASSLARAGGLGEQFF.

By sample share, this clonotype is medium-sized. This chain uses TRBV7-9 with TRBJ1-2; TRBD1 might be the D (6 bases). The V end lost 5 bases, the J end lost 5 bases, and 12 bases lay between the germline ends. CDR1 is SEHNR and CDR2 is FQNEAQ in the germline V gene (reference sequence). The CDR3 covers 13 residues. This CDR3 reads CASSPDRRYGYTF. The CDR3 DNA follows: TGTGCCAGCAGCCCGGACAGAAGATATGGCTACACCTTC.

The chain employs TRBV9 and TRBJ1-1; D remains unclear. This CDR3 contains 15 residues. Between the trimmed V and J ends, which lost 3 bases and 6 bases, there was a span of 18 bases. CDR1 and CDR2 (germline): SGDLS, YYNGEE. The DNA for the CDR3 is TGTGCCAGCAGCGCCGGCCGACGGATGGACGCTGAAGCTTTCTTT. Translated, it gives CASSAGRRMDAEAFF.

This rearrangement joins TRBV5-6 to TRBJ1-4; 9 bases are a match to TRBD1. Germline values: CDR1 SGHDT, CDR2 YYEEEE. This CDR3 region has 15 residues. The V gene end was trimmed by 5 bases and the J gene end by 9 bases; junction bases not matched to a gene: 11. Here the CDR3 DNA reads TGTGCCAGCAGGGGTACCGGGACAGGGTATCAAAAACTGTTTTTT. Translating it yields CASRGTGTGYQKLFF.

The chain carries TRBV28 and TRBJ1-4; D gene uncertain. The CDR3 sequence is 14 residues long. Per the germline V gene, CDR1 is MDHEN and CDR2 is SYDVKM. V lost 7 bases to trimming and J lost 6 bases, with 15 bases between them. The CDR3 sequence: CASIRTNRDEKLFF. The CDR3 coding sequence is TGTGCCAGCATCAGGACCAATAGGGATGAAAAACTGTTTTTT.

This clonotype is judged medium-sized. This chain uses TRBV6-2 or TRBV6-3 with TRBJ2-3; 7 nucleotides agree with TRBD2. From germline, CDR1 is MNHEY and CDR2 SVGEGT. Trimming took 5 bases from V and 0 from J; bases not matched to a gene: 11. The CDR3 sequence is 17 residues long. This CDR3 is CASSLIDMRESTDTQYF. CDR3 in DNA: TGTGCCAGCAGTCTCATAGATATGCGGGAGAGCACAGATACGCAGTATTTT.

This clonotype was observed many times. The J gene is TRBJ2-5, the V gene TRBV9; D is possibly TRBD2 (5 bases). The CDR3 consists of 15 residues. Germline V gene sequence: CDR1 SGDLS, CDR2 YYNGEE. V was shortened by 3 bases and J by 10 bases, with 22 bases between the two germline ends. The CDR3 protein is CASSGSSEGSEGQYF. CDR3 nucleotide sequence: TGTGCCAGCAGCGGGAGTTCCGAGGGTAGCGAGGGCCAGTACTTC.